This passage covers 3 T cell receptor beta chains from one sample sequenced in a study of OX40 agonist ivuxolimab in advanced cancers. Sequencing used immunoSEQ multiplex PCR; TCRdb keeps in-frame clones, though not all of them. The sample carries about 98,000 clones, approximately 86% recorded once. The sequenced sample was CD4+ or CD8+ T cells sorted from blood, obtained in a trial of the OX40 agonist ivuxolimab. These receptors were taken from an adult with an advanced solid tumor such as melanoma, head and neck, liver or kidney cancer.

V and J are TRBV4-2 and TRBJ1-3; no firm D call. Per the germline V gene, CDR1 is LGHNA and CDR2 is YNFKEQ. V gave up 0 bases and J gave up 0 bases, with 6 bases separating them. The CDR3 covers 15 residues. In DNA, the CDR3 is TGTGCCAGCAGCCAAGATAAGAGCTCTGGAAACACCATATATTTT. Its translation: CASSQDKSSGNTIYF.

The chain combines TRBV28 with TRBJ2-2; TRBD1 aligns across 7 bases. Trimming removed 5 bases from V and 1 base from J; junction bases left unmatched: 4. Germline V CDR1 and CDR2: MDHEN, SYDVKM. The CDR3 runs to 15 residues. The CDR3 region has the DNA TGTGCCAGCAGTCTCCGGACAGGGAACACCGGGGAGCTGTTTTTT. Its translation: CASSLRTGNTGELFF.

This chain connects TRBV29-1 to TRBJ2-5; weak D call: TRBD2 (5 bases). Germline V gene lookup returns CDR1 SQVTM and CDR2 ANQGSEA. This CDR3 comprises 12 residues. V was shortened by 6 bases and J by 5 bases, with 13 bases between the two germline ends. CDR3 protein: CSVSGNGETQYF. As DNA, the CDR3 is TGCAGCGTATCGGGGAACGGGGAGACCCAGTACTTC.